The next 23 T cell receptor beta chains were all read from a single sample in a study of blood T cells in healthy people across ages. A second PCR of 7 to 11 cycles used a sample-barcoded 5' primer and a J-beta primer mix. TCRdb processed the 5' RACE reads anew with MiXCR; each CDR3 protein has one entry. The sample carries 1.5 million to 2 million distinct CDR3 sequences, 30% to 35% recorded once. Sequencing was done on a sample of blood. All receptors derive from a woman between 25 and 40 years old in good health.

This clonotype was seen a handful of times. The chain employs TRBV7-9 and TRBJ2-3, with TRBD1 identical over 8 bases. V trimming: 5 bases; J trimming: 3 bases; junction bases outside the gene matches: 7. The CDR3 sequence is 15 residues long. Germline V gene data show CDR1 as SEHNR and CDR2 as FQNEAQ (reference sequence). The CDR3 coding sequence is TGTGCCAGCAGCCCAGGGGGCGCGGCGACAGATACGCAGTATTTT. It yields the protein CASSPGGAATDTQYF.

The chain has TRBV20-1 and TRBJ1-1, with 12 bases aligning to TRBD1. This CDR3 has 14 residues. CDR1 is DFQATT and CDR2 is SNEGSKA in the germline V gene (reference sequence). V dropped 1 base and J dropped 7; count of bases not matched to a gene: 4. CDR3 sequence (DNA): TGCAGTGCTAGAGTAGGGACAGGGGGCGTTGAAGCTTTCTTT. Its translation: CSARVGTGGVEAFF.

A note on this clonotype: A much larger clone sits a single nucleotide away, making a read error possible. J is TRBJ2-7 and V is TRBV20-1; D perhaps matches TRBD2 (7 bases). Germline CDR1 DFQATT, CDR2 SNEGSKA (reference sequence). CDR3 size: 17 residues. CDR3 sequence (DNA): TGCGGTGCTAGAGCGGTCGTCCGGGGGGCATATTCGTACGAGCAGTACTTC. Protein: CGARAVVRGAYSYEQYF.

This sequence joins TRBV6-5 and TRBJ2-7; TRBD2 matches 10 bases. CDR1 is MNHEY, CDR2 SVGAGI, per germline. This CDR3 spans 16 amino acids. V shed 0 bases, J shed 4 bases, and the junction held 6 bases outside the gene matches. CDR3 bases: TGTGCCAGCAGTTACTCTTCCAGCGGGGGGGATTACGAGCAGTACTTC. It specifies CASSYSSSGGDYEQYF.

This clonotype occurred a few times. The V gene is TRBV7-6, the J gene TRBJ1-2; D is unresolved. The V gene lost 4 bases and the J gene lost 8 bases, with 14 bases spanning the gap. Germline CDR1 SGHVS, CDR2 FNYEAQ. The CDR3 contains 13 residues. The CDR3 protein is CASSSPRRVGYTF. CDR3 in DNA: TGTGCCAGCAGCTCTCCCAGGAGGGTCGGCTACACCTTC.

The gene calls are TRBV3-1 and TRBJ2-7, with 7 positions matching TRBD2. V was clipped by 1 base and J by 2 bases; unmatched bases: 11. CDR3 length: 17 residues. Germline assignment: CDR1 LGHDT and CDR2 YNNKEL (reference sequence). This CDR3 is CASSQVGRAAFTYEQYF. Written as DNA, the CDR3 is TGTGCCAGCAGCCAAGTGGGGAGGGCTGCTTTCACCTACGAGCAGTACTTC.

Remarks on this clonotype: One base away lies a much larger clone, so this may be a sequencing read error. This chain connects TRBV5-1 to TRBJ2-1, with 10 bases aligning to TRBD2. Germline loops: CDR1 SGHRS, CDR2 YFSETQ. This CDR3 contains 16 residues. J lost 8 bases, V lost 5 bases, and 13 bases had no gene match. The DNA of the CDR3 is TGCGCCAGCAGTCCTCGGGCTAGCGGGAGAAGTGATGAGCAGTTCTTC. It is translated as CASSPRASGRSDEQFF.

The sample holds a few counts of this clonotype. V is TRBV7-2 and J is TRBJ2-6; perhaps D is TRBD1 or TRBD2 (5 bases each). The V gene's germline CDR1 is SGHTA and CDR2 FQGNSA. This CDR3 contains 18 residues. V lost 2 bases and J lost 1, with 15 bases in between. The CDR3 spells CASSLYGTPTSGANVLTF. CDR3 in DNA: TGTGCCAGCAGCTTATATGGGACCCCAACTTCTGGGGCCAACGTCCTGACTTTC.

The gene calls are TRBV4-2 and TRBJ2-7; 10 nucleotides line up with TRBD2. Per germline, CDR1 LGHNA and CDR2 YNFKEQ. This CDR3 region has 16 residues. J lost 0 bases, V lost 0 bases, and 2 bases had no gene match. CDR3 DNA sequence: TGTGCCAGCAGCCAAGAAGCGGGGGGGCCCTCCTACGAGCAGTACTTC. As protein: CASSQEAGGPSYEQYF.

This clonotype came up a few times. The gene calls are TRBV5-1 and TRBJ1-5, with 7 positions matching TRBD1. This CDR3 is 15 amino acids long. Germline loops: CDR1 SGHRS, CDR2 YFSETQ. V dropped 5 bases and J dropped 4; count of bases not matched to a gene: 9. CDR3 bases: TGCGCCAGCAGTTCGACGGGACAGCCTAATCAGCCCCAGCATTTT. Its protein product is CASSSTGQPNQPQHF.

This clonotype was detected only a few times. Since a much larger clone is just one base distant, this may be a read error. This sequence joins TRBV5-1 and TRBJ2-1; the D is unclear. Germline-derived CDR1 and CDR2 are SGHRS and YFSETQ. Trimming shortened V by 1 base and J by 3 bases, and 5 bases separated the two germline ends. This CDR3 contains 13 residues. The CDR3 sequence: CASSLQVYNEQFF. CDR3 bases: TGCGCCAGCAGCTTGCAGGTCTACAATGAGCAGTTCTTC. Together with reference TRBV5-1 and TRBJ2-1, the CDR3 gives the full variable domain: KAGVTQTPRYLIKTRGQQVTLSCSPISGHRSVSWYQQTPGQGLQFLFEYFSETQRNKGNFPGRFSGRQFSNSRSEMNVSTLELGDSALYLCASSLQVYNEQFFGPGTRLTVL.

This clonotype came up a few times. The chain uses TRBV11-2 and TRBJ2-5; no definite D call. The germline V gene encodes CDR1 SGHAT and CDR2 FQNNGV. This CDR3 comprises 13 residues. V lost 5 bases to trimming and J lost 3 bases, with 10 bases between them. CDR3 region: CASSVAPKETQYF. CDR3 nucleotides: TGTGCCAGCAGCGTAGCCCCAAAAGAGACCCAGTACTTC.

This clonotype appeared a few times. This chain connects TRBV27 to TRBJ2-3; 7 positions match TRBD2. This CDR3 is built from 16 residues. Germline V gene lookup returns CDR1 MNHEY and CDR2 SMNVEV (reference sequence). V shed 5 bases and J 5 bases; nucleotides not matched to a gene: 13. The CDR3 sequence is CASSKRPGGRIDTQYF. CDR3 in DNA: TGTGCCAGCAGTAAAAGGCCCGGCGGGAGAATAGATACGCAGTATTTT.

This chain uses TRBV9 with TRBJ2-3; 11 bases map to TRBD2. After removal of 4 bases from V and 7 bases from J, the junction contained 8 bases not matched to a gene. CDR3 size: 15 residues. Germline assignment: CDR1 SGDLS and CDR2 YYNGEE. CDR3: CASSPRTSGLYTQYF. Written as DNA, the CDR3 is TGTGCCAGCAGCCCCCGGACTAGCGGGTTGTATACGCAGTATTTT. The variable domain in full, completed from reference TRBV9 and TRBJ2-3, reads DSGVTQTPKHLITATGQRVTLRCSPRSGDLSVYWYQQSLDQGLQFLIQYYNGEERAKGNILERFSAQQFPDLHSELNLSSLELGDSALYFCASSPRTSGLYTQYFGPGTRLTVL.

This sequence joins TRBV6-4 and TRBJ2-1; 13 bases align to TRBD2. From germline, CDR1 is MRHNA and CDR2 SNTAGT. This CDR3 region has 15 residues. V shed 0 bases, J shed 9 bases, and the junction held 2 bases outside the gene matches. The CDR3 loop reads CASSDSLAGGSEQFF. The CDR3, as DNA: TGTGCCAGCAGTGACTCACTAGCGGGGGGGTCTGAGCAGTTCTTC.

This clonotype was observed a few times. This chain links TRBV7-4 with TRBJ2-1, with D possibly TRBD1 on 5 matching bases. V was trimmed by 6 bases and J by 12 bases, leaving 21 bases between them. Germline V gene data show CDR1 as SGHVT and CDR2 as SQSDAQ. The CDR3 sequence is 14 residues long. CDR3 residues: CASSVTDRKKSQFF. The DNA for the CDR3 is TGTGCCAGCAGTGTGACAGATCGCAAAAAGTCGCAGTTCTTC.

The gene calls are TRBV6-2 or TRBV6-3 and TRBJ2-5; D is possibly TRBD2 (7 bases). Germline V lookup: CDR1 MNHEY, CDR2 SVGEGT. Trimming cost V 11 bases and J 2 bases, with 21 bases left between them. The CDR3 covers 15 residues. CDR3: CAAAPTGGDQETQYF. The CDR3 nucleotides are TGTGCCGCAGCCCCTACGGGGGGCGATCAAGAGACCCAGTACTTC.

CDR3 in DNA: TGTGCCAGCAGCTTCGGCAGGGGCCTTCCCCAGCATTTT. Translated: CASSFGRGLPQHF. The chain combines TRBV13 with TRBJ1-5, with D perhaps matching TRBD1 (6 bases). Deletions cut 3 bases from V and 10 bases from J, with 13 bases between. Germline CDR1 PRHDT, CDR2 FYEKMQ (reference sequence). The CDR3 is made up of 13 amino acids.

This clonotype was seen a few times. CDR3 DNA sequence: TGCGCCAGCAGCAGGGGCAGGGCGGGAGAGACCCAGTACTTC. Translation gives CASSRGRAGETQYF. The rearrangement uses TRBV5-1 and TRBJ2-5; D assignment may be TRBD1 or TRBD2 (5 bases each). The V gene's germline CDR1 is SGHRS and CDR2 YFSETQ. Trimming removed 4 bases at V and 4 bases at J, with 14 bases between. The CDR3 has 14 residues.

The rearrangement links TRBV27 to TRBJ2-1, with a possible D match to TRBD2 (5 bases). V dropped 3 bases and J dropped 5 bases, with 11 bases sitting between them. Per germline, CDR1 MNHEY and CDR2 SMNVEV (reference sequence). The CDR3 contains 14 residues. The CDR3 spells CASSFTQRNNEQFF. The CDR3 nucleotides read TGTGCCAGCAGTTTTACACAGCGGAACAATGAGCAGTTCTTC.

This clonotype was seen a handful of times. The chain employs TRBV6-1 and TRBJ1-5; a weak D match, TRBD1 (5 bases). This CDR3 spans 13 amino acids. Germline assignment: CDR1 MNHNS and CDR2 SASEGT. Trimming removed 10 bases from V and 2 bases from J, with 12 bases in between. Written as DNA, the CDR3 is TGTGCCACCTCCCCGGGGGGCAATCAGCCCCAGCATTTT. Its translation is CATSPGGNQPQHF.

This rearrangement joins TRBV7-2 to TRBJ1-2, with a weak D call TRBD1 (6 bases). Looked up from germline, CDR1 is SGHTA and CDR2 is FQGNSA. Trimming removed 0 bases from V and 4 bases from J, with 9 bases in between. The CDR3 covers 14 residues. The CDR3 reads CASSLAQDSYGYTF. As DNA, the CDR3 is TGTGCCAGCAGCTTAGCGCAGGACAGCTATGGCTACACCTTC.

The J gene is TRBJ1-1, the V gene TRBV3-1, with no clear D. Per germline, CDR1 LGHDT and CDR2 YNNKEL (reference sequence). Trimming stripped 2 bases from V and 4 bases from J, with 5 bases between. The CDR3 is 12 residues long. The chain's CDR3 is CASSQRSTEAFF. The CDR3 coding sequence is TGTGCCAGCAGCCAACGCAGCACTGAAGCTTTCTTT.